The 20 T cell receptor beta chains listed next were all sequenced from one sample in a study of cytomegalovirus exposure and HLA in healthy donors. The study ran its PCR with 60 Vbeta and 13 Jbeta primers. The repertoire was sequenced with immunoSEQ multiplex PCR; TCRdb's copy has only in-frame clones and lacks some. The table records over 150,000 clones, 84% of them present only once. The material sequenced was PBMCs. The receptors shown here come from a boy aged 2 to 10 in good health and CMV-seronegative.

Regarding this clone: An end of the junction differs from the germline gene, which may be a read error. This chain joins TRBV13 and TRBJ2-6; 9 nucleotides line up with TRBD1. CDR1 PRHDT and CDR2 FYEKMQ come from the germline V gene (reference sequence). The CDR3 has 16 residues. Here the CDR3 DNA reads TGTGCCAGCAGGGAGAACAGGGGGCCTGGGGCCAACGTCCTGGCTTTC. Translation: CASRENRGPGANVLAF.

V and J are TRBV29-1 and TRBJ1-1; D is perhaps TRBD1 (6 bases). The CDR3 has 13 residues. V dropped 7 bases and J dropped 1 base, with 13 bases sitting between them. Germline CDR1 SQVTM, CDR2 ANQGSEA. CDR3 coding DNA: TGCAGCGGAGGACAGCCCTCGAACACTGAAGCTTTCTTT. Translation: CSGGQPSNTEAFF.

The V gene is TRBV5-1, the J gene TRBJ2-5; the D gene is possibly TRBD1 (5 bases). The CDR3 has 16 amino acids. Trimming took off 4 bases at V and 2 bases at J, with 18 bases between the two ends. Germline V gives CDR1 SGHRS, CDR2 YFSETQ. The CDR3 bases are TGCGCCAGCAGCACACGCCCCCAGGGTAATCAAGAGACCCAGTACTTC. Encoded protein: CASSTRPQGNQETQYF. Filled out from reference TRBV5-1 and TRBJ2-5, the complete variable domain reads KAGVTQTPRYLIKTRGQQVTLSCSPISGHRSVSWYQQTPGQGLQFLFEYFSETQRNKGNFPGRFSGRQFSNSRSEMNVSTLELGDSALYLCASSTRPQGNQETQYFGPGTRLLVL.

The rearrangement links TRBV7-9 to TRBJ2-1; TRBD2 matches 9 bases. Looked up from germline, CDR1 is SEHNR and CDR2 is FQNEAQ (reference sequence). The CDR3 covers 15 residues. V lost 3 bases, J lost 7 bases, and 7 bases stayed unmatched. This CDR3 reads CASSFKAGGGNEQFF. The CDR3 DNA reads TGTGCCAGCAGCTTCAAAGCGGGAGGCGGAAATGAGCAGTTCTTC.

The chain links TRBV6-5 to TRBJ2-7; 10 positions agree with TRBD1. The CDR3 has 15 residues. V lost 0 bases, J lost 3 bases, and 2 bases stayed unmatched. Germline loops: CDR1 MNHEY, CDR2 SVGAGI. CDR3 nucleotide sequence: TGTGCCAGCAGTTACTCCAGGGACAGGGGCTACGAGCAGTACTTC. This encodes CASSYSRDRGYEQYF.

The V and J genes are TRBV5-4 and TRBJ2-7; perhaps TRBD1 as D (6 bases). From germline, CDR1 is SGHNT and CDR2 YYREEE (reference sequence). The CDR3 is 14 residues long. The V end lost 2 bases, the J end lost 1 base, and 10 bases lay between the germline ends. The CDR3: CASSLGTPSYEQYF. CDR3 sequence (DNA): TGTGCCAGCAGCTTAGGGACACCGTCCTACGAGCAGTACTTC. Full variable domain (missing parts from reference TRBV5-4 and TRBJ2-7): ETGVTQSPTHLIKTRGQQVTLRCSSQSGHNTVSWYQQALGQGPQFIFQYYREEENGRGNFPPRFSGLQFPNYSSELNVNALELDDSALYLCASSLGTPSYEQYFGPGTRLTVT.

The V and J genes are TRBV6-1 and TRBJ2-5; 7 nucleotides agree with TRBD2. This CDR3 spans 15 amino acids. V lost 2 bases to trimming and J lost 1 base; unmatched junction nucleotides: 4. Germline V lookup: CDR1 MNHNS, CDR2 SASEGT. The CDR3 DNA sequence: TGTGCCAGCAGTGAATGGGAGGGGACCCAAGAGACCCAGTACTTC. It yields the protein CASSEWEGTQETQYF.

This chain uses TRBV7-6 with TRBJ1-1; D unresolved. The CDR3 runs to 15 residues. Germline-derived CDR1 and CDR2 are SGHVS and FNYEAQ. V dropped 6 bases and J dropped 0 bases, with 14 bases sitting between them. The CDR3 DNA sequence: TGTGCCAGCAGTTTAAGCGAGAGCATGAACACTGAAGCTTTCTTT. This encodes CASSLSESMNTEAFF.

The V and J genes are TRBV5-6 and TRBJ2-7; the D gene is possibly TRBD1 (6 bases). The germline V and J ends were trimmed by 0 bases and 2 bases, with 12 bases remaining between them. CDR1 SGHDT and CDR2 YYEEEE come from the germline V gene. This CDR3 has 15 amino acids. The CDR3 region has the DNA TGTGCCAGCAGCTTGGTGACAGGAGCGGCCTACGAGCAGTACTTC. Translated, it gives CASSLVTGAAYEQYF.

The V gene is TRBV6-5, the J gene TRBJ2-2; D may be TRBD2 (5 bases). V was trimmed by 4 bases and J by 6 bases, leaving 6 bases between them. This CDR3 is 12 amino acids long. The germline gives CDR1 MNHEY, CDR2 SVGAGI. This chain's CDR3 is CASSSGAGELFF. Here the CDR3 DNA reads TGTGCCAGCAGTTCCGGGGCCGGGGAGCTGTTTTTT.

This clone was seen more than once but under ten times. V and J are TRBV5-6 and TRBJ2-3; TRBD1 is a possible D gene (5 bases). This CDR3 comprises 16 residues. Germline V gene data show CDR1 as SGHDT and CDR2 as YYEEEE. V was cut by 6 bases and J by 0 bases, with 17 bases left in between. CDR3 region: CASISSWGPSTDTQYF. The CDR3 DNA reads TGTGCCAGCATTTCTTCATGGGGCCCTAGCACAGATACGCAGTATTTT.

V is TRBV6-4 and J is TRBJ1-1; 7 bases fit TRBD1. After removal of 4 bases from V and 4 bases from J, the junction contained 3 bases not matched to a gene. Germline loops: CDR1 MRHNA, CDR2 SNTAGT. CDR3 length: 13 residues. CDR3 in DNA: TGTGCCAGCAGTGCCCGACAGGGCACTGAAGCTTTCTTT. Amino acids: CASSARQGTEAFF.

The chain links TRBV5-1 to TRBJ1-1, with 8 bases identical to TRBD1. The CDR3 is 16 residues long. After removal of 0 bases from V and 4 bases from J, the junction contained 8 bases not matched to a gene. CDR1 is SGHRS and CDR2 is YFSETQ in the germline V gene. The CDR3 bases are TGCGCCAGCAGCTTGGCCACCAGGGGGCTGAGCACTGAAGCTTTCTTT. It codes for CASSLATRGLSTEAFF.

This clone was seen only a few times. The chain couples TRBV7-6 to TRBJ2-7, with D possibly TRBD2 on 6 matching bases. The CDR3 totals 15 residues. In germline, CDR1 is SGHVS, CDR2 FNYEAQ. V lost 4 bases, J lost 1 base, and 14 bases lay in between. As DNA, the CDR3 is TGTGCCAGCAGCTGGGGCGGGACTCGGTCCTACGAGCAGTACTTC. Translation gives CASSWGGTRSYEQYF.

This rearrangement joins TRBV2 to TRBJ2-6; D is possibly TRBD1 (5 bases). CDR1 and CDR2 from the germline V gene are SNHLY and FYNNEI. This CDR3 comprises 15 residues. The V and J ends lost 2 bases and 4 bases respectively, with 9 bases between them. The DNA of the CDR3 is TGTGCCAGCAGTGAAAGGGGATACGGGGCCAACGTCCTGACTTTC. This codes for CASSERGYGANVLTF. Full variable domain (rest looked up from reference TRBV2 and TRBJ2-6): EPEVTQTPSHQVTQMGQEVILRCVPISNHLYFYWYRQILGQKVEFLVSFYNNEISEKSEIFDDQFSVERPDGSNFTLKIRSTKLEDSAMYFCASSERGYGANVLTFGAGSRLTVL.

The CDR3: CASSQYEEQYF. CDR3 sequence (DNA): TGCGCCAGCAGCCAGTACGAAGAGCAGTACTTC. V is TRBV5-1 and J is TRBJ2-7; D is unclear. The germline V and J ends were trimmed by 4 bases and 7 bases, with 9 bases remaining between them. The CDR3 has 11 residues. Germline CDR1 reads SGHRS; CDR2 reads YFSETQ.

The V call is TRBV5-6, the J call TRBJ1-5, with 7 bases fitting TRBD1. CDR1 is SGHDT, CDR2 YYEEEE, per germline. The CDR3 totals 17 residues. The V gene end was trimmed by 2 bases and the J gene end by 0 bases; junction bases not matched to a gene: 8. The CDR3 loop is CASSLGRGQYSNQPQHF. CDR3 nucleotide sequence: TGTGCCAGCAGCTTAGGAAGGGGACAGTATAGCAATCAGCCCCAGCATTTT.

V gene TRBV27 combines with J gene TRBJ1-3; D uncertain. CDR1 is MNHEY, CDR2 SMNVEV, per germline (reference sequence). CDR3 length: 13 residues. V lost 3 bases to trimming and J lost 3 bases, with 6 bases between them. CDR3 sequence reads: CASSFSGGNTIYF. For the CDR3, the DNA is TGTGCCAGCAGTTTCAGCGGTGGAAACACCATATATTTT.

V is TRBV19 and J is TRBJ2-5, with 11 positions matching TRBD2. V trimming: 4 bases; J trimming: 5 bases; junction bases outside the gene matches: 6. The germline V gene has CDR1 LNHDA and CDR2 SQIVND (reference sequence). The CDR3 is 15 amino acids. The CDR3, as DNA: TGTGCCAGTAGTAGTAGCGGGAGGGCCACGGAGACCCAGTACTTC. This codes for CASSSSGRATETQYF.

The genes are TRBV11-3 and TRBJ1-1; possible D gene TRBD1, 5 bases. CDR1 SGHNT and CDR2 YENEEA come from the germline V gene. The CDR3 sequence is 15 residues long. V was shortened by 5 bases and J by 0 bases, with 13 bases between the two germline ends. CDR3 region: CASSPGGEVNTEAFF. The DNA for the CDR3 is TGTGCCAGCAGCCCTGGGGGGGAAGTGAACACTGAAGCTTTCTTT.